What follows describes a single T cell receptor beta chain. Its matching antigen is unknown. The CDR3 runs 19 residues. Germline V gives CDR1 KGHDR, CDR2 SFDVKD. Trimming at V came to 2 bases and at J to 0 bases, leaving 5 bases not matched to a gene. TCRbeta library preparation incorporated unique molecular identifiers. Using its own MiXCR run on the PCR reads, TCRdb lists one record per CDR3 protein. The repertoire holds some 310,000 distinct CDR3 sequences, with 20% to 30% as singletons. This record belongs to a study of T-cell reconstitution after alpha-beta-depleted transplantation in children. Study-level points and caveats: Several hundred graft clones that had expanded were reportedly the source of alpha-beta T cells about two months after transplant. The study traced high day-60 TCRbeta diversity in some patients to surviving recipient T cells and thymic progenitors. It was newly produced T cells that mostly accounted for T-cell counts and diversity one year after transplant.

This specimen was PBMCs, mostly from graft donor cells, taken 180 days after TCRalphabeta/CD19-depleted stem cell transplant. The genes are TRBV24-1 and TRBJ2-6, with 11 bases fitting TRBD1. This TCR derives from a male patient younger than 18 who had a stem cell transplant for acute lymphoblastic leukemia, so the T cells may come from the graft donor. The chain's CDR3 is CATSDSPGTGGSGANVLTF. The CDR3 nucleotides are TGTGCCACCAGTGATTCTCCCGGGACAGGGGGCTCTGGGGCCAACGTCCTGACTTTC.